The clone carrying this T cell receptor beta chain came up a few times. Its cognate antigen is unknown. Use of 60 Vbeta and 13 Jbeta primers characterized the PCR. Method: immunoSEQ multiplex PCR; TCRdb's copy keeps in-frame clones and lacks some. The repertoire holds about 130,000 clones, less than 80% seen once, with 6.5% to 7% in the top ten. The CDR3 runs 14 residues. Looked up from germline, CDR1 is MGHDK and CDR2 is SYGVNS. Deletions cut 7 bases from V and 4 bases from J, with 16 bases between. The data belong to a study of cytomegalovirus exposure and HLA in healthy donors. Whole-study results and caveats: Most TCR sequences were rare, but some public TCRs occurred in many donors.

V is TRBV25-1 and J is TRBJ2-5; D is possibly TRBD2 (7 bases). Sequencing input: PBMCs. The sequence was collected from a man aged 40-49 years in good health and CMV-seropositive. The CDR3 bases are TGTGCCAGCACTAATCCCGGGGGGCTAGAGACCCAGTACTTC. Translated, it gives CASTNPGGLETQYF.